The 5 T cell receptor beta chains below come from one sample, sequenced in a study of T cells in Graves' hyperthyroidism and ophthalmopathy. Amplification yielded TCR beta CDR3 regions, with RNA transcripts as the source. A first-round RT-PCR of the TCR CDR3 used the HTBI primer set. TCRdb reprocessed the multiplex PCR reads via MiXCR and lists one record per CDR3 protein. The table records about 560,000 distinct CDR3 sequences, 16% of them present only once. Sequencing was carried out using blood. Source of these receptors: a young woman with Graves' hyperthyroidism.

A few counts support this clonotype. The J gene is TRBJ2-1, the V gene TRBV6-2 or TRBV6-3; 10 bases are shared with TRBD2. This CDR3 is 15 amino acids long. With 6 bases clipped from V and 3 bases from J, the junction kept 5 bases outside the gene matches. The germline V gene encodes CDR1 MNHEY and CDR2 SVGEGT. The CDR3 DNA reads as TGTGCCAGCAGAGACAGGACTAGCGGCTACAATGAGCAGTTCTTC. This gives the protein CASRDRTSGYNEQFF.

J is TRBJ2-6 and V is TRBV12-3 or TRBV12-4, with D perhaps given as TRBD1 or TRBD2 (6 bases each). Trimming took off 7 bases at V and 0 bases at J, with 19 bases between the two ends. The CDR3 has 18 amino acids. The CDR3 is CASIAAGQLPSGANVLTF. In DNA form, the CDR3 reads TGTGCCAGCATAGCGGCCGGACAGCTGCCCTCTGGGGCCAACGTCCTGACTTTC.

This clonotype was observed a few times. The chain carries TRBV20-1 and TRBJ2-1; 9 bases fit TRBD2. Trimming removed 1 base from V and 7 bases from J; junction bases left unmatched: 8. The CDR3 sequence is 15 residues long. Germline assignment: CDR1 DFQATT and CDR2 SNEGSKA (reference sequence). The CDR3 protein is CSARGERGVYNEQFF. The CDR3 DNA follows: TGCAGTGCTAGAGGGGAGCGGGGGGTATATAATGAGCAGTTCTTC.

This clonotype was seen only a few times. The V call is TRBV12-3 or TRBV12-4, the J call TRBJ2-7; 8 nucleotides align to TRBD2. This CDR3 region has 14 residues. With V trimmed by 3 bases and J by 5 bases, 6 bases remained unmatched. The CDR3 region is CASSLGGGIDEQYF. In DNA, the CDR3 is TGTGCCAGCAGTTTGGGCGGGGGGATCGACGAGCAGTACTTC.

The chain links TRBV2 to TRBJ2-1, with a possible D match to TRBD2 (5 bases). Germline-derived CDR1 and CDR2 are SNHLY and FYNNEI. V was clipped by 7 bases and J by 9 bases, with 22 bases between them. CDR3 length equals 15 residues. In nucleotides, the CDR3 is TGTGCCAGCATTCTTAGACTACCGGACCCTGTTGAGCAGTTCTTC. It translates to CASILRLPDPVEQFF.